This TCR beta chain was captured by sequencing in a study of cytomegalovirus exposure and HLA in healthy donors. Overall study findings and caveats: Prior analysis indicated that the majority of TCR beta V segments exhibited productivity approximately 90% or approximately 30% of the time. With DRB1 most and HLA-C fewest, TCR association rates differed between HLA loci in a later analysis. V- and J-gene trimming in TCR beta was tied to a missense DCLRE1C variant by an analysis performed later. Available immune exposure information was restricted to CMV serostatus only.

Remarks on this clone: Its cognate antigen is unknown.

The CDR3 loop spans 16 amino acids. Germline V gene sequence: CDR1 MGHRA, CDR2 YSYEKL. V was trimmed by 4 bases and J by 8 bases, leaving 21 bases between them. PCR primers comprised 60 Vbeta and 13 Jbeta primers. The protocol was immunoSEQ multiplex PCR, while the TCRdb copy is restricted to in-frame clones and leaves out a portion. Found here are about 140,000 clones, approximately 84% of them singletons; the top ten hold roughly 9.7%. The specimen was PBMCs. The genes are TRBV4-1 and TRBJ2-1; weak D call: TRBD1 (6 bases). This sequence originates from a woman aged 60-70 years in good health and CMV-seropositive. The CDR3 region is CASSLKGEIDIYEQFF. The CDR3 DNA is TGCGCCAGCAGCCTGAAGGGGGAGATTGATATATATGAGCAGTTCTTC.